Sequencing of this T cell receptor beta chain was carried out in a study of molecular identifiers for immune sequencing clone quantification. Study as a whole: RNA from roughly 21,000 or 96,000 naive CD8 cells was split five ways in replicates, with four sequenced.

In its sample, this clonotype was seen once. The antigen is not known. At one of its ends the junction is not consistent with the germline gene, which may arise from a read error. TCR libraries were built in bulk with a published protocol and specific TCR primers. TCRdb re-called the PCR reads through MiXCR, storing one row per CDR3 protein. This sample has nearly 650,000 distinct CDR3 sequences, with 25% found just once. Sorting isolated naive CD8 T cells as CD8+CD4-CCR7+CD45RA+ events. Germline V lookup: CDR1 MNHEY, CDR2 SVGAGI. The CDR3 has 13 amino acids. Study-wide findings and caveats: In CMV-specific effectors, clones above 20 copies held over 99% of molecules; naive, under 1%.

The rearrangement joins TRBV6-5 to TRBJ1-1; D possibly corresponds to TRBD1 (5 bases). Sequencing used naive CD8+ T cells from blood, with Jurkat cell RNA spiked in. This sample's subset: FACS-sorted CD8+CD4-CCR7+CD45RA+ naive T cells. The receptor comes from a human donor in good health. Some libraries in this study had Jurkat cell RNA spiked in. The CDR3 protein is CDSSSVGGTEAFF. The DNA of the CDR3 is TGTGACAGCAGTTCGGTTGGGGGGACTGAAGCTTTCTTT.